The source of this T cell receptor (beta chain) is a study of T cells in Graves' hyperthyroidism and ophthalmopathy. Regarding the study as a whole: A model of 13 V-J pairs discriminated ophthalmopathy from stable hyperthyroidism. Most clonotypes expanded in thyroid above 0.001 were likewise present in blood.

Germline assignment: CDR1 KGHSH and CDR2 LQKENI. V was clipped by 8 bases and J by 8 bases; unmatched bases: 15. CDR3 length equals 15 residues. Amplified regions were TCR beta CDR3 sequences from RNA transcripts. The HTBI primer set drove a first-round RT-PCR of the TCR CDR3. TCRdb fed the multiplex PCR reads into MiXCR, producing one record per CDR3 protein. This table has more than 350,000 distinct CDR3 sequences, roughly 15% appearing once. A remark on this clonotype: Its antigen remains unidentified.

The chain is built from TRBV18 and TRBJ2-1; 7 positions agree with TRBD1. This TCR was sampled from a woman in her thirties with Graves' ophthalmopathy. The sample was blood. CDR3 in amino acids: CASSPDRVGADEQFF. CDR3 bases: TGTGCCAGCAGCCCCGACAGGGTCGGAGCGGATGAGCAGTTCTTC. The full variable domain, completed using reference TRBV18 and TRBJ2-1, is NAGVMQNPRHLVRRRGQEARLRCSPMKGHSHVYWYRQLPEEGLKFMVYLQKENIIDESGMPKERFSAEFPKEGPSILRIQQVVRGDSAAYFCASSPDRVGADEQFFGPGTRLTVL.